Each of the 9 T cell receptor beta chains below was sequenced from the same sample in a study of cytomegalovirus exposure and HLA in healthy donors listed by TCRdb under 2017. Receptor amplification or capture employed the immunoSEQ multiplex PCR assay. For the multiplex PCR, a mixture combining 60 forward primers for TCR Vbeta segments and 13 reverse primers for TCR Jbeta segments was used. TCRdb re-hosts the immuneACCESS table, in-frame sequences only. Its copies lack some clones; in the studies checked, an unresolved V gene accounts for under half of them, and the cause for the rest is not known. The table of this sample itemizes fewer than 150,000 clones. The ten biggest clones cover around 4% of the sample. The sample comprised PBMCs. The receptors shown here come from a man younger than 35 in good health and CMV-seronegative.

This chain joins TRBV4-1 and TRBJ2-4; D is uncertain. CDR1 and CDR2 (germline): MGHRA, YSYEKL. The CDR3 runs 14 residues. V was shortened by 2 bases and J by 8 bases, with 13 bases between the two germline ends. As DNA, the CDR3 is TGCGCCAGCAGCCAATGGTCCCTAACTGACATTCAGTACTTC. Translating it yields CASSQWSLTDIQYF.

V is TRBV27 and J is TRBJ2-7; a weak D match, TRBD1 (5 bases). The CDR3 has 14 residues. The V gene lost 5 bases and the J gene lost 2 bases, with 13 bases spanning the gap. Looked up from germline, CDR1 is MNHEY and CDR2 is SMNVEV (reference sequence). Here the CDR3 reads CASSPLGPAYEQYF. The CDR3 coding sequence is TGTGCCAGCAGTCCGTTGGGGCCGGCCTACGAGCAGTACTTC.

The chain employs TRBV7-9 and TRBJ1-4; 9 nucleotides line up with TRBD1. Trimming removed 2 bases from V and 8 bases from J; junction bases left unmatched: 6. This CDR3 has 15 residues. Germline V lookup: CDR1 SEHNR, CDR2 FQNEAQ (reference sequence). CDR3 bases: TGTGCCAGCAGCTTAACGACAGGGGGGTTAGAAAAACTGTTTTTT. Amino acid sequence: CASSLTTGGLEKLFF.

The chain carries TRBV5-6 and TRBJ2-7, with 7 nucleotides matching TRBD1. The CDR3 totals 14 residues. The ends lost 4 bases at V and 5 bases at J; junction bases unmatched: 9. CDR1 and CDR2 from the germline V gene are SGHDT and YYEEEE. CDR3 coding DNA: TGTGCCAGCAGCATACCGACAGGGATCAACGAGCAGTACTTC. It is translated as CASSIPTGINEQYF. Full variable domain (remainder filled in from reference TRBV5-6 and TRBJ2-7): DAGVTQSPTHLIKTRGQQVTLRCSPKSGHDTVSWYQQALGQGPQFIFQYYEEEERQRGNFPDRFSGHQFPNYSSELNVNALLLGDSALYLCASSIPTGINEQYFGPGTRLTVT.

The chain joins TRBV5-4 to TRBJ1-2; unclear D gene. This CDR3 has 12 residues. Trimming took 6 bases from V and 5 from J, leaving 11 bases between them. Germline V lookup: CDR1 SGHNT, CDR2 YYREEE (reference sequence). CDR3 bases: TGTGCCAGCACCGAGAGGGATTATGGCTACACCTTC. It codes for CASTERDYGYTF.

The gene calls are TRBV7-3 and TRBJ2-1; 12 bases fit TRBD2. This CDR3 comprises 18 residues. V lost 1 base to trimming and J lost 6 bases; unmatched junction nucleotides: 10. The germline CDR1 and CDR2 sequences are SGHTA and FQGTGA. The CDR3 sequence is CASSLMGTSGGRVNEQFF. The CDR3 DNA reads as TGTGCCAGCAGCTTAATGGGAACTAGCGGGGGGAGGGTCAATGAGCAGTTCTTC.

V usage is TRBV6-5 and J usage is TRBJ2-7; 9 nucleotides align to TRBD1. V shed 6 bases and J 6 bases; nucleotides not matched to a gene: 12. This CDR3 contains 15 residues. CDR1 and CDR2 from the germline V gene are MNHEY and SVGAGI. The chain's CDR3 is CASRLPGQGEGEQYF. The CDR3 DNA reads as TGTGCCAGCAGGCTCCCGGGACAGGGCGAAGGCGAGCAGTACTTC.

The gene calls are TRBV6-6 and TRBJ2-7, with a weak D call TRBD1 (6 bases). There are 14 residues in the CDR3. V lost 5 bases, J lost 4 bases, and 15 bases lay in between. CDR1 is MNHNY and CDR2 is SVGAGI in the germline V gene (reference sequence). The CDR3 sequence is CASSRSRDIYEQYF. The CDR3 coding sequence is TGTGCCAGCAGTCGGTCCCGGGACATTTACGAGCAGTACTTC.

This chain joins TRBV6-6 and TRBJ1-4; D gene unclear. The CDR3 totals 15 residues. CDR1 is MNHNY, CDR2 SVGAGI, per germline (reference sequence). V lost 2 bases, J lost 4 bases, and 11 bases lay in between. CDR3 in DNA: TGTGCCAGCAGTTACGAGGGAAAGGTTAATGAAAAACTGTTTTTT. Amino acid sequence: CASSYEGKVNEKLFF.